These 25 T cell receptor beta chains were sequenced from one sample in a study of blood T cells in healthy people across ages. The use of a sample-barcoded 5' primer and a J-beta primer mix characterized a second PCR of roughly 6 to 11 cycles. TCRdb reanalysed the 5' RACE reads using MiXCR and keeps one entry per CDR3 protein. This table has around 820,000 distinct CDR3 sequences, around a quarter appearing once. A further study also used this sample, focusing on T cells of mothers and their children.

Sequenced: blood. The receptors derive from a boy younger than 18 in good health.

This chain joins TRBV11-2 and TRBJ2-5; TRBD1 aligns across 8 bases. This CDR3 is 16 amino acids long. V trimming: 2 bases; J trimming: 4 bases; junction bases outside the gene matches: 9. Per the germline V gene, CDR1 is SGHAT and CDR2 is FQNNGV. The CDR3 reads CASSLFRVTGGETQYF. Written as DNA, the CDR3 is TGTGCCAGCAGCTTATTTCGGGTCACAGGGGGAGAGACCCAGTACTTC.

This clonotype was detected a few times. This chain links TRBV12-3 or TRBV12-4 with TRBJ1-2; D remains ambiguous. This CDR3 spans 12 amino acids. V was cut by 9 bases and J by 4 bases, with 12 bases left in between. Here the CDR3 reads CASAETVYGYTF. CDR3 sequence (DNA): TGTGCCAGTGCTGAGACTGTCTATGGCTACACCTTC.

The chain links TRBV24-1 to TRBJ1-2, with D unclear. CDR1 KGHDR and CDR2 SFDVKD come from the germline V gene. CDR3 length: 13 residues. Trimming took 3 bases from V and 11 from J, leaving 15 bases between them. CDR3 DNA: TGTGCCACCAGTGATGGCGGACGGAGTTCATACACCTTC. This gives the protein CATSDGGRSSYTF.

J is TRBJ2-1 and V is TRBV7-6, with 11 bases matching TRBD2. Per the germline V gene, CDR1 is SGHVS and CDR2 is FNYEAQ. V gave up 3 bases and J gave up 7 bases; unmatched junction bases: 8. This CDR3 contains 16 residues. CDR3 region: CASSLVASSGGNEQFF. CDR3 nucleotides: TGTGCCAGCAGCTTGGTGGCGTCTAGCGGGGGGAATGAGCAGTTCTTC. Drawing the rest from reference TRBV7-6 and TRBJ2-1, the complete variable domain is GAGVSQSPRYKVTKRGQDVALRCDPISGHVSLYWYRQALGQGPEFLTYFNYEAQQDKSGLPNDRFSAERPEGSISTLTIQRTEQRDSAMYRCASSLVASSGGNEQFFGPGTRLTVL.

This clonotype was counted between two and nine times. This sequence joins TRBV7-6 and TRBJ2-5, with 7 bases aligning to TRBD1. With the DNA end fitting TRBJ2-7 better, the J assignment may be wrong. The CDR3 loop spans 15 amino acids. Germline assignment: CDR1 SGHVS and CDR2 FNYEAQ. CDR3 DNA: TGTGCCAGCAGCGGCCGGGACAGACCAACCTACGAGCAGTACTTC. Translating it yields CASSGRDRPTYEQYF.

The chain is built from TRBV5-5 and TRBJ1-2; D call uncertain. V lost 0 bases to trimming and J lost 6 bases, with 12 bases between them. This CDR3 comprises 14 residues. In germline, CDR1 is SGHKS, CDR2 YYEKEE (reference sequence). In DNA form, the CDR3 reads TGTGCCAGCAGCTTGGCCACGGGTTTTGATGGCTACACCTTC. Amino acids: CASSLATGFDGYTF.

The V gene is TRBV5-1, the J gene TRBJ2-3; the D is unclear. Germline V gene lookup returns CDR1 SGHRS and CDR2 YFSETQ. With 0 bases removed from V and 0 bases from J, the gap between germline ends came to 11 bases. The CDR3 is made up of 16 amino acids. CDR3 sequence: CASSLGPSFSTDTQYF. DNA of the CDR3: TGCGCCAGCAGCTTGGGTCCCTCGTTCAGCACAGATACGCAGTATTTT.

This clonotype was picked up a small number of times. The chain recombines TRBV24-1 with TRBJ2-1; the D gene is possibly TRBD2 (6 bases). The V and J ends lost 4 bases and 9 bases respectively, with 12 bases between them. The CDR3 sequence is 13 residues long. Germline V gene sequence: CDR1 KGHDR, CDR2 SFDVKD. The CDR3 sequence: CATSDPSGVEQFF. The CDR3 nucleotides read TGTGCCACCAGTGACCCCTCGGGAGTTGAGCAGTTCTTC.

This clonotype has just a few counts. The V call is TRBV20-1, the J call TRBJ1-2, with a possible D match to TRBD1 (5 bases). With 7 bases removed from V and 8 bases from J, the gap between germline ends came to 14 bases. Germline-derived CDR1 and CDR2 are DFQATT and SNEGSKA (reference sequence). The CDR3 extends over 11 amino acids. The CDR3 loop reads CSVGTSAGYTF. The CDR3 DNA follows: TGCAGTGTTGGGACCAGCGCGGGCTACACCTTC.

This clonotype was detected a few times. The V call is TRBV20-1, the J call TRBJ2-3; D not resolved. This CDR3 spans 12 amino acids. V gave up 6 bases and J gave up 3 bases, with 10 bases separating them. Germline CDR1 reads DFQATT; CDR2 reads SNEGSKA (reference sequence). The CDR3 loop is CSAPQLTDTQYF. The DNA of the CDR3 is TGCAGTGCACCTCAACTTACAGATACGCAGTATTTT.

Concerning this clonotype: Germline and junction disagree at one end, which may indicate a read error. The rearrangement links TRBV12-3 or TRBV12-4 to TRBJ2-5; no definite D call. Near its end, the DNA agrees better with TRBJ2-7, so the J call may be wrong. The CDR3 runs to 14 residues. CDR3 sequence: CASSLEALSCEQYF. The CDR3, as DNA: TGTGCCAGCAGTTTAGAAGCTCTCTCCTGCGAGCAGTACTTC.

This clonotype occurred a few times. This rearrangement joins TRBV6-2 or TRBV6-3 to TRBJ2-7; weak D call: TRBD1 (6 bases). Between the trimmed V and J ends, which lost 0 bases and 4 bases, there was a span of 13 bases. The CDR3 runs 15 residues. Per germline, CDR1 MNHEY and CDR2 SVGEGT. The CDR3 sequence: CASSYSTGDPYEQYF. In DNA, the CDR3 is TGTGCCAGCAGTTACTCGACAGGCGATCCTTACGAGCAGTACTTC.

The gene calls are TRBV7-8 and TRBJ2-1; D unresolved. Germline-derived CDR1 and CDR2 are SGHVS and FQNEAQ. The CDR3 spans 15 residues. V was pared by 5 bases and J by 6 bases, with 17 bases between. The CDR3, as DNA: TGTGCCAGCAGCGACATAGTAACAGTCTTCAATGAGCAGTTCTTC. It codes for CASSDIVTVFNEQFF. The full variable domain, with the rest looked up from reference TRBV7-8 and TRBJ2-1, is GAGVSQSPRYKVAKRGQDVALRCDPISGHVSLFWYQQALGQGPEFLTYFQNEAQLDKSGLPSDRFFAERPEGSVSTLKIQRTQQEDSAVYLCASSDIVTVFNEQFFGPGTRLTVL.

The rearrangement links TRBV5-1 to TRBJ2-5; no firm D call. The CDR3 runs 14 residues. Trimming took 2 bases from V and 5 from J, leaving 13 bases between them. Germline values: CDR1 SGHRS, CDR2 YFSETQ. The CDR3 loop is CASSFGWGTETQYF. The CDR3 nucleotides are TGCGCCAGCAGCTTTGGGTGGGGAACGGAGACCCAGTACTTC.

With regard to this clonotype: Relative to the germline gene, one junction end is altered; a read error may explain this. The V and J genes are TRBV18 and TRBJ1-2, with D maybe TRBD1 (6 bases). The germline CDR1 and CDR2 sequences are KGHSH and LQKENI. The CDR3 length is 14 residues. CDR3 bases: TGTGCCAGCTTACCACAGGGATTAACTTATGGCTACACCTTC. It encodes CASLPQGLTYGYTF.

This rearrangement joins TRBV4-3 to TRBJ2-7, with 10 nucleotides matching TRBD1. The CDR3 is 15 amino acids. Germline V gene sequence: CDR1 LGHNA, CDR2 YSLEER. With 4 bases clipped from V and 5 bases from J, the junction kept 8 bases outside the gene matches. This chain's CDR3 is CASSPTTGTGDEQYF. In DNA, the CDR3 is TGCGCCAGCAGCCCGACCACCGGGACAGGGGACGAGCAGTACTTC.

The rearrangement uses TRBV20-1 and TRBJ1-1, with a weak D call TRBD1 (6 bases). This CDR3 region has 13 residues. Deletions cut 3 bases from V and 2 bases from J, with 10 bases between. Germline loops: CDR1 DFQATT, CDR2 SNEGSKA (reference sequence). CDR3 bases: TGCAGTGCTAGTGTCGGGACAAACACTGAAGCTTTCTTT. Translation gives CSASVGTNTEAFF.

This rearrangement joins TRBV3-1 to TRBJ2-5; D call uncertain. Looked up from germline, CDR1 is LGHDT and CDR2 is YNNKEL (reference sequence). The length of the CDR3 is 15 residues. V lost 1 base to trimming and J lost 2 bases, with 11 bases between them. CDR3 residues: CASSQAMAVQETQYF. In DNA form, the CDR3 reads TGTGCCAGCAGCCAAGCAATGGCGGTTCAAGAGACCCAGTACTTC.

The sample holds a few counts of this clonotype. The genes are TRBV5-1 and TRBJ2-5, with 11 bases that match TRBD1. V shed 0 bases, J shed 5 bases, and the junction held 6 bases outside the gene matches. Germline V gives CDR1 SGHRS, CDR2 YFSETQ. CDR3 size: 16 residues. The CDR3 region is CASSLEGQGGRETQYF. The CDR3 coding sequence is TGCGCCAGCAGCTTGGAGGGACAGGGGGGCCGCGAGACCCAGTACTTC.

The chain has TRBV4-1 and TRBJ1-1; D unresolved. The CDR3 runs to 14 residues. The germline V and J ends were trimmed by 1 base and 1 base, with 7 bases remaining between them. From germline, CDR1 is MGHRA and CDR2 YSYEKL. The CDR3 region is CASSQGLPNTEAFF. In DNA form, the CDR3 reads TGCGCCAGCAGCCAAGGGTTACCGAACACTGAAGCTTTCTTT.

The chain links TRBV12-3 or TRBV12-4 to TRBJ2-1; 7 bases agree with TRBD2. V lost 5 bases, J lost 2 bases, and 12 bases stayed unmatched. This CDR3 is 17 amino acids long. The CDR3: CASSHPLAGVTYNEQFF. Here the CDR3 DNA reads TGTGCCAGCAGTCACCCTCTGGCGGGGGTTACCTACAATGAGCAGTTCTTC.

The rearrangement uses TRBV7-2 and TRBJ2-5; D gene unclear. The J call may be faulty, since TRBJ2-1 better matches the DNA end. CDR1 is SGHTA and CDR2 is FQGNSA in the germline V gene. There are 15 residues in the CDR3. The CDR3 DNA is TGTGCCAGCAGCTTAGCTCTGGGTCAGGTAAATGAGCAGTTCTTC. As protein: CASSLALGQVNEQFF.

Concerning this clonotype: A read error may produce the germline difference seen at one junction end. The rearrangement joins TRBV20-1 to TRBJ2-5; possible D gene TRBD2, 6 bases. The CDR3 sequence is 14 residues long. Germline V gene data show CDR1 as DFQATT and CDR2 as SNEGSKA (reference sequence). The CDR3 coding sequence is TGCGGTGCAAAAATGGGCGGGGCGGAGGAGACCCAGTACTTC. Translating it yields CGAKMGGAEETQYF.

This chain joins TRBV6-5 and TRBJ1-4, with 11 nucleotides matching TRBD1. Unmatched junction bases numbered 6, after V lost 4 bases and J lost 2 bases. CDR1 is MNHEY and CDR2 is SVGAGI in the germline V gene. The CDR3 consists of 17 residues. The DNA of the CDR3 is TGTGCCAGCAGTTGGGGGGACAGGGGGTTCACTAATGAAAAACTGTTTTTT. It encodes CASSWGDRGFTNEKLFF.

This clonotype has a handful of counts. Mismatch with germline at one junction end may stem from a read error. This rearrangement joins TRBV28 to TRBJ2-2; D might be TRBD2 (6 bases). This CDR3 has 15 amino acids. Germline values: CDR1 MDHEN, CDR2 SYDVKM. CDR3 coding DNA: TGTGCCAGCAGCACGGGACTTCCGAAAACCGGGGAGCTGTTTTTT. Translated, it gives CASSTGLPKTGELFF. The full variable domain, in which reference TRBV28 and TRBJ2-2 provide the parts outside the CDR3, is DVKVTQSSRYLVKRTGEKVFLECVQDMDHENMFWYRQDPGLGLRLIYFSYDVKMKEKGDIPEGYSVSREKKERFSLILESASTNQTSMYLCASSTGLPKTGELFFGEGSRLTVL.